This T cell receptor beta chain was recorded in a study of metastatic and nonmetastatic thyroid tumors (dated by TCRdb to the early 2020s). General notes on the study: The researchers compared repertoires between peripheral blood samples and tumor or nodule tissue samples from patients with malignant or benign thyroid disease. What the research found in general, with its limitations: TCR beta diversity was reported as significantly higher in malignant tumors than in benign nodules, in both blood and tumor samples.

In this sample, this clone turned up many times. Which antigen it targets is not known. No base qualities exist here, and no much larger clone lies one base off it. To prepare the library, PCR was applied. Instrument used: Illumina HiSeq 4000. The TCR beta-chain CDR3 region of each patient was profiled by high-throughput sequencing. Processing in the source paper ran as follows. Drawing on CDR3 differences between clinicopathological groups, the researchers built a classifier meant to tell apart patients with distant-metastatic papillary thyroid cancer. The Shannon index was used to measure repertoire diversity, and the Morisita-Horn index was used to measure how similar tumor and blood repertoires were. TCRdb cleaned the public reads at Q25 with fastp, built clones with MiXCR and kept in-frame beta chains. The authors' filters were not applied to this entry. Counted in this sample were approximately 20,000 clones; approximately 24% of them appeared once. The ten largest clones take up about 10% of the sample.

CDR1 and CDR2 were assigned from the germline V gene as KGHSH and LQKENI. The CDR3 runs 15 residues from the cysteine to the phenylalanine. Just CDR3 DNA is preserved here, 45 bases in frame from base 1. The junction shows trimming of 4 bases on V and 0 bases on J, plus 9 bases between the germline ends. No treatment had been received by any patient before thyroid surgery. Patient clinical samples collected from about 2011 to 2018 were retrospectively analysed using T-cell receptor beta sequencing. This sequence uses TRBV18 and TRBJ2-2; possibly the D gene is TRBD1, per 5 matching bases. This clonotype originated in a male donor with papillary thyroid cancer or a benign thyroid nodule (not recorded which). Some clones in this sample may be carry-over from other donors' samples. The specimen was tumor tissue. The CDR3 protein sequence reads: CASSQQVTNTGELFF. The DNA is TGTGCCAGCTCACAACAGGTTACGAACACCGGGGAGCTGTTTTTT.